The 10 T cell receptor beta chains in this list originate from one sample, sequenced in a study of preoperative IRX-2 immunotherapy in early breast cancer. The treatment was: preoperative locoregional IRX-2 cytokine immunotherapy. The repertoire was sequenced with immunoSEQ multiplex PCR; TCRdb's copy has only in-frame clones and lacks some. The sample consists of about 5,600 clones, less than 70% of them appearing once. The sequencing used tumor tissue, collected before IRX-2 immunotherapy. These TCRs come from a human donor with breast cancer.

The DNA of the CDR3 is TGCGCCAGCAGCCCTGGGATAAACCTTTACAATGAGCAGTTCTTC. Translating gives CASSPGINLYNEQFF. V gene TRBV5-1 combines with J gene TRBJ2-1; D not resolved. Looked up from germline, CDR1 is SGHRS and CDR2 is YFSETQ. Trimming took off 4 bases at V and 4 bases at J, with 15 bases between the two ends. CDR3 size: 15 residues.

The count of this clone is one. The V and J genes are TRBV7-4 and TRBJ2-2, with 12 bases identical to TRBD2. With V trimmed by 5 bases and J by 6 bases, 7 bases remained unmatched. The CDR3 has 16 residues. From germline, CDR1 is SGHVT and CDR2 SQSDAQ. CDR3 loop: CASSHVASGRAGELFF. The CDR3 DNA is TGTGCCAGCAGCCACGTGGCTAGCGGGAGGGCCGGGGAGCTGTTTTTT.

By share, this clone counts as medium-sized (0.01 to 0.1%). The chain combines TRBV11-3 with TRBJ2-7; no clear D gene. The CDR3 extends over 14 amino acids. Trimming shortened V by 5 bases and J by 7 bases, and 18 bases separated the two germline ends. CDR1 SGHNT and CDR2 YENEEA come from the germline V gene. The CDR3 DNA is TGTGCCAGCAGCCATGACCGCGGCGTGGGGGAGCAGTACTTC. Translation: CASSHDRGVGEQYF.

This chain joins TRBV7-6 and TRBJ2-4; TRBD1 agrees at 7 bases. In germline, CDR1 is SGHVS, CDR2 FNYEAQ. This CDR3 spans 14 amino acids. V lost 4 bases to trimming and J lost 8 bases; unmatched junction nucleotides: 8. As DNA, the CDR3 is TGTGCCAGCAGCTCAACAGGGGTTGTAGACATTCAGTACTTC. This codes for CASSSTGVVDIQYF.

This clone is termed medium-sized. The chain couples TRBV6-8 to TRBJ2-7; possibly TRBD2 for D (6 bases). V was cut by 7 bases and J by 6 bases, with 22 bases left in between. The CDR3 extends over 15 amino acids. Germline V CDR1 and CDR2: MNHGY, SAAAGT. CDR3: CASISKAEGVLEQYF. CDR3 in DNA: TGTGCCAGCATATCGAAGGCGGAGGGAGTTCTCGAGCAGTACTTC.

This clone was seen more than once but under ten times. V and J are TRBV6-8 and TRBJ1-1; the D gene is possibly TRBD1 (5 bases). Germline CDR1 reads MNHGY; CDR2 reads SAAAGT. Trimming left V 6 bases short and J 1 base short, with 9 bases between. The CDR3 consists of 13 residues. In DNA form, the CDR3 reads TGTGCCAGCAGCGACAGACCGAACACTGAAGCTTTCTTT. Translation gives CASSDRPNTEAFF.

This clone is labeled as medium-sized. The chain is built from TRBV6-8 and TRBJ2-7, with 9 bases lining up with TRBD1. This CDR3 contains 14 residues. The J segment lost 5 bases and the V segment lost 5 bases, leaving 7 bases of the junction unmatched. The germline gives CDR1 MNHGY, CDR2 SAAAGT. The CDR3 loop is CASSEGTGWNEQYF. The CDR3 coding sequence is TGTGCCAGCAGTGAGGGGACAGGGTGGAACGAGCAGTACTTC.

This chain uses TRBV5-1 with TRBJ2-1; perhaps TRBD2 as D (6 bases). The CDR3 covers 14 residues. V was trimmed by 6 bases and J by 0 bases, leaving 10 bases between them. Germline values: CDR1 SGHRS, CDR2 YFSETQ. CDR3 bases: TGCGCCAGCACCGGGGGAATCTCCTACAATGAGCAGTTCTTC. It yields the protein CASTGGISYNEQFF.

By share of the sample, this clone is medium-sized. The rearrangement uses TRBV28 and TRBJ2-6, with 10 bases lining up with TRBD2. Unmatched junction bases numbered 11, after V lost 7 bases and J lost 2 bases. The CDR3 is 18 amino acids. Germline CDR1 and CDR2: MDHEN and SYDVKM. The CDR3 spells CASIPRGLAGAGANVLTF. The DNA of the CDR3 is TGTGCCAGCATCCCGCGAGGCCTAGCGGGAGCTGGGGCCAACGTCCTGACTTTC.

This clone was observed once. The chain links TRBV23-1 to TRBJ2-3; D call uncertain. TRBV23-1 carries the ORF label, with uncertain function. The V end was cut by 6 bases, the J end by 3 bases, with 13 bases between. The CDR3 covers 14 residues. In DNA form, the CDR3 reads TGCGCCAGCAGCCTTCTACTCGGGACAGATACGCAGTATTTT. Its translation: CASSLLLGTDTQYF.